The 8 T cell receptor beta chains in this list originate from one sample, sequenced in a study of shared T cell receptors in the human thymus. This table comes from immunoSEQ multiplex PCR, and its TCRdb copy is limited to in-frame clones, with some not included. The sample includes about 660,000 clones, around 87% of them seen just once. These data also featured in a second study, about human thymus T cells.

Source material: thymocytes. The receptors come from a boy younger than two with a congenital heart defect.

This clone was counted once. The chain has TRBV14 and TRBJ2-5; 7 nucleotides match TRBD2. The CDR3 has 14 residues. The V segment lost 4 bases and the J segment 3 bases; nucleotides outside the gene matches: 5. Germline V gives CDR1 SGHDN, CDR2 FVKESK. The CDR3 spells CASSPHGGEETQYF. The CDR3 region has the DNA TGTGCCAGCAGCCCCCATGGGGGGGAAGAGACCCAGTACTTC.

In nucleotides, the CDR3 is TGTGCCAGCAGCTTAGTACCGGGGTTAGATGGCTACACCTTC. Residues: CASSLVPGLDGYTF. The chain recombines TRBV7-8 with TRBJ1-2; D gene uncertain. Germline V gene lookup returns CDR1 SGHVS and CDR2 FQNEAQ. This CDR3 has 14 residues. Trimming removed 1 base at V and 6 bases at J, with 12 bases between.

The genes are TRBV12-5 and TRBJ1-1; D is undetermined. Germline V gene sequence: CDR1 LGHNT, CDR2 FRNRAP. The CDR3 sequence is 17 residues long. Between the trimmed V and J ends, which lost 2 bases and 1 base, there was a span of 17 bases. The CDR3: CASGLPYPEVSNTEAFF. The CDR3 coding sequence is TGTGCTAGTGGTTTGCCGTATCCAGAGGTCTCGAACACTGAAGCTTTCTTT.

For the CDR3, the DNA is TGCGCCAGCAGCCAAGTCGGGGCGAACAGGGTTGCCTACGAGCAGTACTTC. Its protein product is CASSQVGANRVAYEQYF. This chain links TRBV4-3 with TRBJ2-7, with D possibly matching TRBD1 (6 bases). V was clipped by 1 base and J by 2 bases, with 18 bases between them. Germline CDR1 and CDR2: LGHNA and YSLEER. This CDR3 comprises 17 residues.

This rearrangement joins TRBV5-8 to TRBJ2-5, with 7 bases that match TRBD1. CDR3 length: 17 amino acids. Germline V gene sequence: CDR1 SGHTS, CDR2 YDEGEE. V dropped 3 bases and J dropped 2; count of bases not matched to a gene: 13. The CDR3: CASSWGQLDGMQETQYF. In DNA form, the CDR3 reads TGTGCCAGCAGCTGGGGACAGCTCGACGGAATGCAAGAGACCCAGTACTTC.

CDR3 amino acids: CASSEATRDFTDTQYF. CDR3 bases: TGTGCCAGCAGTGAAGCTACGCGGGACTTCACAGATACGCAGTATTTT. This chain joins TRBV2 and TRBJ2-3; D possibly corresponds to TRBD2 (6 bases). The germline V gene has CDR1 SNHLY and CDR2 FYNNEI. The CDR3 runs to 16 residues. Trimming shortened V by 0 bases and J by 2 bases, and 12 bases separated the two germline ends.

This chain uses TRBV4-1 with TRBJ2-7; possible D gene TRBD2, 5 bases. V gave up 3 bases and J gave up 1 base, with 16 bases separating them. In germline, CDR1 is MGHRA, CDR2 YSYEKL. This CDR3 contains 16 residues. CDR3 in DNA: TGCGCCAGCAGCCACCCCCGGGGAGTAGGTTCCTACGAGCAGTACTTC. Its protein product is CASSHPRGVGSYEQYF.

The genes are TRBV6-5 and TRBJ2-1, with 8 bases aligning to TRBD1. V gave up 8 bases and J gave up 7 bases; unmatched junction bases: 7. The length of the CDR3 is 13 residues. The germline V gene encodes CDR1 MNHEY and CDR2 SVGAGI. The DNA for the CDR3 is TGTGCCAGCGGGACAGGCAAAGTTAATGAGCAGTTCTTC. Protein sequence: CASGTGKVNEQFF.